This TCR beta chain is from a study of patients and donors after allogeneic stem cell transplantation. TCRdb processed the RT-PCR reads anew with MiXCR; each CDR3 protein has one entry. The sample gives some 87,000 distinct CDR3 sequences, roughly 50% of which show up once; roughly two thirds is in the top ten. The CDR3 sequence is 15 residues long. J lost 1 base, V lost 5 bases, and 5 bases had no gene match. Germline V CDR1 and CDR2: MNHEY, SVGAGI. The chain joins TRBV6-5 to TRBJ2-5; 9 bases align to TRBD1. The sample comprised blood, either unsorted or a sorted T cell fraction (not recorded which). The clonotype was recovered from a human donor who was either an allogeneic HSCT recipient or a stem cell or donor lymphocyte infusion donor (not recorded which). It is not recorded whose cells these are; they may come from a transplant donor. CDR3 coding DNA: TGTGCCAGCAGTCGACGGGACAGGGTCCAAGAGACCCAGTACTTC. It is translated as CASSRRDRVQETQYF.